In this sample, the clone carrying this TCR beta chain turned up a few times. What it binds is not known. The sample originates from a study of T cell repertoires in cytomegalovirus infection. Study background: Peptides in the study included HLA-C-restricted and HLA-B-restricted CMV epitopes.

TCRdb called the reads again in MiXCR, with one record for every CDR3 protein. Here the sample spans under 850,000 distinct CDR3 sequences, roughly 30% being singletons. Trimming shortened V by 8 bases and J by 1 base, and 9 bases separated the two germline ends. Germline values: CDR1 SGHAT, CDR2 FQNNGV. The CDR3 sequence is 13 residues long. This sample comprised cultured PBMCs, obtained from culture after CMV antigen stimulation. This chain joins TRBV11-2 and TRBJ1-3, with D unresolved. This clonotype was sampled from a human donor in good health (CMV status not recorded). Some clones in this sample may be carry-over from other donors' samples. CDR3 sequence reads: CASALLSGNTIYF. The DNA for the CDR3 is TGTGCCAGCGCCCTATTATCTGGAAACACCATATATTTT.